This T cell receptor beta chain emerged from a study of CD8+CD57+ T cells in acquired aplastic anemia (dated by TCRdb to the late 2010s). Describing the broader study: Extracted DNA from sorted CD4+ and CD8+ cells averaged approximately 3.4 ug, ranging from roughly 0.17 to 30 ug. An average of roughly 9.8 million reads for CD4+ cells and 11 million or so reads for CD8+ cells was obtained from healthy donor samples. The investigation overall reported the following: No significant difference in CD8+ Simpson's diversity was found between patients and healthy controls (P=0.060). Fewer than 30 CD8+ CDR3 sequences were found in both patients and controls but appeared to be highly expressed in patients and within the immunodominant clones of the patients.

Profiling of TCR beta VDJ combinations and CDR3 sequences used genomic DNA as the template. An Illumina HiSeq 2000 was used for TCR repertoire sequencing. The published analysis was carried out like this. TRBV/TRBJ rearrangement plots, CDR3 size and DJ length profiles, and Simpson's diversity index were used to evaluate the repertoires. The immunodominant clone was defined as the most abundant DNA sequence in deep sequencing data. CDR3 amino acid sequences were checked for sharing across subjects and were also compared against the VDJdb database and published repertoires. TCRdb reprocessed the public reads (quality trimming at Q25 with fastp, clone calling with MiXCR) and kept in-frame beta chains. Records with the same CDR3 protein are collapsed into one entry carrying the most frequent genes and DNA. TCRdb, rather than the study authors, made the V and J calls. This sample lists about 110,000 distinct CDR3 sequences; 40% to 60% were detected once. The ten largest clonotypes hold under 35% of the sample.

This clonotype was recorded many times. It has no known antigen specificity. No base qualities exist here, and no much larger clone lies one base off it. In this study, sorted CD4+ and CD8+ T cells from the blood of healthy subjects and of severe aplastic anemia patients had their TCR repertoires deep-sequenced. Ficoll-Paque density gradient centrifugation was used to isolate peripheral blood mononuclear cells. Before DNA extraction, CD4+ and CD8+ T cells were sorted with FACS or magnetic beads. V lost 3 bases and J lost 4 bases; the stretch between them is 12 bases long. Per the germline V gene (reference sequence), DFQATT is the CDR1 and SNEGSKA is the CDR2. The CDR3 numbers 13 residues from cysteine through phenylalanine. Only the CDR3 part of the read is kept: 39 bases, read in frame from the first base.

Recombination linked TRBV20-1 to TRBJ1-1, with an unclear D gene assignment. The TCR was taken from a human donor in good health, serving as a control. Sequenced input: sorted CD4+, CD8+, or CD8+CD57+ T cells (not recorded which) from PBMCs. The bases are TGCAGTGCTAGTATTGACGGAGGCACTGAAGCTTTCTTT. It codes for CSASIDGGTEAFF.